This T cell receptor (beta chain) was documented in a study of blood T cell repertoires in COVID-19. Authors' processing steps: Amplified reference gene primers provided the basis for estimating nucleated cell counts. Assay used: immunoSEQ multiplex PCR; TCRdb lists only in-frame clones, some missing. The V and J calls and the clone size are those of that table, but D and trimming were determined from the DNA. The repertoire consists of roughly 230,000 clones, with about 80% occurring once and the leading ten covering under 5%. This clone was observed a handful of times. The CDR3 is made up of 16 amino acids.

The clonotype comes from a middle-aged man with active or convalescent COVID-19. This chain joins TRBV21-1 and TRBJ1-5; TRBD1, the table's D call, lacks a check against the DNA. TRBV21-1 is an annotated pseudogene. The sequenced sample consisted of peripheral blood. CDR3 DNA: TGTGCCAGCAGCGCTCCAGACCGGGACAGGGAGCAGCCCCAGCATTTT. Translation gives CASSAPDRDREQPQHF.